One sample yielded the 4 T cell receptor beta chains listed below, sequenced in a study of cytotoxic CD8 clonotypes in ibrutinib-treated CLL. Measured with immunoSEQ multiplex PCR; TCRdb has only the in-frame clones, and not every one. Here the sample spans about 50,000 clones, more than 45% being singletons. Specimen: PBMCs, collected after 12 months of ibrutinib treatment. The source of these receptors is a human donor with chronic lymphocytic leukemia.

This chain uses TRBV19 with TRBJ1-1; 7 bases fit TRBD1. The CDR3 consists of 14 residues. Germline trimming cut 5 bases from V and 5 bases from J; bases unmatched to any gene: 8. Germline values: CDR1 LNHDA, CDR2 SQIVND (reference sequence). CDR3 loop: CASSARDSRTEAFF. In DNA form, the CDR3 reads TGTGCCAGTAGTGCAAGGGACAGTCGGACTGAAGCTTTCTTT.

This chain joins TRBV18 and TRBJ1-1; 7 bases map to TRBD1. After removal of 4 bases from V and 2 bases from J, the junction contained 7 bases not matched to a gene. Germline CDR1 reads KGHSH; CDR2 reads LQKENI. CDR3 length: 15 amino acids. This CDR3 reads CASSLTGVGNTEAFF. CDR3 DNA: TGTGCCAGCTCACTTACAGGGGTGGGAAACACTGAAGCTTTCTTT.

The chain carries TRBV5-1 and TRBJ2-7; no clear D. With 0 bases removed from V and 6 bases from J, the gap between germline ends came to 13 bases. The CDR3 has 14 residues. Germline V gives CDR1 SGHRS, CDR2 YFSETQ. CDR3 residues: CASSLDYITVEQYF. The CDR3 DNA sequence: TGCGCCAGCAGCTTGGACTACATTACGGTCGAGCAGTACTTC.

This chain links TRBV5-6 with TRBJ1-1, with TRBD1 matching over 9 bases. Trimming cost V 2 bases and J 4 bases; bases outside gene matches: 3. Looked up from germline, CDR1 is SGHDT and CDR2 is YYEEEE. The CDR3 spans 14 residues. CDR3 sequence: CASSFGQGFTEAFF. The CDR3 DNA reads as TGTGCCAGCAGCTTCGGACAGGGGTTCACTGAAGCTTTCTTT.